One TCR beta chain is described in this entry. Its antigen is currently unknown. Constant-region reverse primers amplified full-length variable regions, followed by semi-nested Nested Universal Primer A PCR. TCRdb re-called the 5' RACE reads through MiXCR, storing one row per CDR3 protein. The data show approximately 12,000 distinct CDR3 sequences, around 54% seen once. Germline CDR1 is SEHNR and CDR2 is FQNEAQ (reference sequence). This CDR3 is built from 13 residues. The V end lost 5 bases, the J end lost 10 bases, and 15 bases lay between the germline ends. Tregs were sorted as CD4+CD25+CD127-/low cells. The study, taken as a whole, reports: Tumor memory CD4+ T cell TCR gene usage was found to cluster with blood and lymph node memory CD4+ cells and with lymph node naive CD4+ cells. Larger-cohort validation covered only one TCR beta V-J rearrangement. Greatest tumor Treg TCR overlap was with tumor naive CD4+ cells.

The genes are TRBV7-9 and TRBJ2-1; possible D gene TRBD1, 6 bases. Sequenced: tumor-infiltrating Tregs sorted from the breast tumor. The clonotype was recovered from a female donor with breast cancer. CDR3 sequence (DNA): TGTGCCAGCAGCCCACGACAGGAGGAGGAGCAGTTCTTC. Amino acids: CASSPRQEEEQFF.